This T cell receptor beta chain was sequenced for a study of blood T cell repertoires in COVID-19. Study at large: Two negative PCRs, clearance, or symptom resolution characterized the recovered Cohort 3 donors. Sample material is recorded as cDNA or gDNA derived from T cells, B-cell-depleted T cells, or PBMCs.

How the authors handled the data: Amplification with reference gene primers provided the estimates of nucleated cell counts. Measured with immunoSEQ multiplex PCR; TCRdb has only the in-frame clones, and not every one. D and trimming were read from the DNA, whereas the V and J calls and clone size are those reported in that table. This sample has some 300,000 clones, with 88% found just once. This receptor was obtained from a woman aged 55-69 years in a cohort exposed to, infected with or recovered from COVID-19 (not recorded which). The specimen sequenced was PBMCs or T cells enriched from blood (not recorded which).

This CDR3 reads CASSPCIKVQSRANVLTF. The CDR3, as DNA: TGTGCCAGCAGCCCATGCATCAAAGTACAAAGTCGGGCCAACGTCCTGACTTTC. V and J are TRBV4-2 and TRBJ2-6; no clear D. This CDR3 has 18 residues. Germline V gives CDR1 LGHNA, CDR2 YNFKEQ. V was pared by 4 bases and J by 5 bases, with 21 bases between.